This is a list of T cell receptor beta chains from one sample in a study of response to subunit inactivated influenza vaccine. In TCRdb, the RT-PCR reads were re-called with MiXCR into one record per CDR3 protein. The sample gives about 540,000 distinct CDR3 sequences, under 30% of which show up once; 2.8% is in the top ten. The same specimen was also included in a second study, on T cells expressing NK-cell markers.

The material was CD4+ T cells sorted from PBMCs, obtained roughly 12 days after vaccination. The receptors come from a man between 45 and 60 years old who received an inactivated influenza vaccine. CDR3s include the opening cysteine and the closing phenylalanine or tryptophan. D genes are given only for firm matches. Expanded clones are given a class, and other clones once, few, many or no size at all.

D gene,clone size,J gene,V gene,CDR3 protein,CDR3 DNA
NA,many,TRBJ1-1,TRBV7-9,CASSLNRDTEAFF,TGTGCCAGCAGCTTAAACAGGGACACTGAAGCTTTCTTT
NA,NA,TRBJ1-4,TRBV4-1,CASSQGDRPIGEKLFF,TGCGCCAGCAGCCAAGGAGACAGGCCGATAGGTGAAAAACTGTTTTTT
NA,NA,TRBJ2-2,TRBV2,CAGLKAKGTGELFF,TGTGCCGGTTTGAAGGCAAAAGGCACCGGGGAGCTGTTTTTT
TRBD2,few,TRBJ2-5,TRBV19,CASSTTQGLAESRETQYF,TGTGCCAGTAGTACGACCCAGGGACTAGCGGAGTCGAGGGAGACCCAGTACTTC
NA,NA,TRBJ2-7,TRBV12-3/TRBV12-4,CASRLSHGGGQGNHEQYF,TGTGCCAGCAGACTATCCCACGGGGGGGGACAGGGCAACCACGAGCAGTACTTC
TRBD2,NA,TRBJ2-1,TRBV4-1,CASSQRTSGGAGGNEQFF,TGCGCCAGCAGCCAAAGGACTAGCGGGGGGGCCGGTGGGAATGAGCAGTTCTTC
NA,NA,TRBJ2-1,TRBV11-3,CASSLGGLDEQFF,TGTGCCAGCAGCTTAGGGGGACTGGATGAGCAGTTCTTC
TRBD2,NA,TRBJ2-5,TRBV5-1,CASSLRPGLAGVLIFERTQYF,TGCGCCAGCAGCCTACGACCGGGACTAGCGGGAGTATTGATCTTCGAACGGACCCAGTACTTC
TRBD1,few,TRBJ1-3,TRBV11-2,CASSFPPTGSGNTIYF,TGTGCCAGCAGCTTCCCCCCGACAGGGTCTGGAAACACCATATATTTT
TRBD2,NA,TRBJ2-5,TRBV7-2,CASSLASGRQETQYF,TGTGCCAGCAGCTTGGCTAGCGGGAGGCAAGAGACCCAGTACTTC
TRBD2,few,TRBJ2-3,TRBV28,CASSLVSGVTDTQYF,TGTGCCAGCAGTTTAGTTAGCGGGGTCACAGATACGCAGTATTTT
NA,NA,TRBJ2-1,TRBV18,CASSLTSSPRQFF,TGTGCCAGCTCACTCACTAGCTCGCCAAGGCAGTTCTTC
TRBD1,NA,TRBJ1-1,TRBV10-2,CASSEGRGRLRNTEAFF,TGCGCCAGCAGTGAGGGCAGGGGGCGTTTGCGGAACACTGAAGCTTTCTTT
TRBD1,NA,TRBJ2-7,TRBV6-2/TRBV6-3,CASSTRYRGMSYEQYF,TGTGCCAGCAGCACCAGATACAGGGGTATGTCCTACGAGCAGTACTTC
TRBD1,few,TRBJ1-1,TRBV20-1,CSAREEGQGGTFF,TGCAGTGCTAGAGAAGAGGGACAGGGCGGGACTTTCTTT
NA,few,TRBJ2-5,TRBV5-1,CASSLVGDQETQYF,TGCGCCAGCAGCTTGGTGGGGGACCAAGAGACCCAGTACTTC
NA,NA,TRBJ2-1,TRBV20-1,CSARDLEGPYNEQFF,TGCAGTGCTAGAGATTTGGAGGGGCCTTACAATGAGCAGTTCTTC
NA,NA,TRBJ1-1,TRBV6-5,CASSYDLRGTLTEAFF,TGTGCCAGCAGTTACGATTTGCGGGGGACGTTAACTGAAGCTTTCTTT
NA,many,TRBJ2-2,TRBV12-3/TRBV12-4,CASSLRAGFTGELFF,TGTGCCAGCAGTTTAAGGGCAGGGTTCACCGGGGAGCTGTTTTTT
NA,many,TRBJ2-7,TRBV5-1,CASSLGTTYEQYF,TGCGCCAGCAGCCTCGGGACCACCTACGAGCAGTACTTC
TRBD2,NA,TRBJ2-1,TRBV27,CASSFTGGRTNEQFF,TGTGCCAGCAGTTTCACGGGAGGCCGGACCAATGAGCAGTTCTTC
TRBD1,NA,TRBJ2-1,TRBV4-3,CASSPQTGDEQFF,TGCGCCAGCAGCCCACAGACAGGGGACGAGCAGTTCTTC
TRBD1,NA,TRBJ2-1,TRBV9,CASSVSTGGLRDEQFF,TGTGCCAGCAGCGTATCTACAGGGGGGTTACGCGATGAGCAGTTCTTC
NA,NA,TRBJ2-1,TRBV4-2,CASSQNRGGYNEQFF,TGTGCCAGCAGCCAGAACAGGGGAGGCTACAATGAGCAGTTCTTC
NA,NA,TRBJ1-2,TRBV29-1,CSVEDRYRGYTF,TGCAGCGTTGAAGATCGATACAGGGGCTACACCTTC
TRBD1,NA,TRBJ1-4,TRBV7-9,CASSPDWDSLSEKLFF,TGTGCCAGCAGCCCGGACTGGGACAGTTTGTCAGAAAAACTGTTTTTT
TRBD2,NA,TRBJ2-1,TRBV18,CASSPGTSVSYNEQFF,TGTGCCAGCTCACCGGGGACTAGCGTCTCCTACAATGAGCAGTTCTTC
TRBD1,few,TRBJ2-7,TRBV12-3/TRBV12-4,CASSKRRRGQGIYEQYF,TGTGCCAGCAGTAAAAGGAGACGGGGACAGGGGATCTACGAGCAGTACTTC